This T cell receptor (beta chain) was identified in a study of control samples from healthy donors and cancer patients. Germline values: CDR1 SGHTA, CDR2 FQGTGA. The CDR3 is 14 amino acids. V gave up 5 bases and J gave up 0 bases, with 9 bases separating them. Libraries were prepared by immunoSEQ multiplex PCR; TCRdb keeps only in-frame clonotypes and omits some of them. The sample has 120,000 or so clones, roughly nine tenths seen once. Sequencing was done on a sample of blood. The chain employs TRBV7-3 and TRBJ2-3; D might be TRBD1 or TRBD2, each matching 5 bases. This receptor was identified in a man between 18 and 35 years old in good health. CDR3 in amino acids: CASSRGQSTDTQYF. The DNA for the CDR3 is TGTGCCAGCAGCCGGGGCCAGAGCACAGATACGCAGTATTTT. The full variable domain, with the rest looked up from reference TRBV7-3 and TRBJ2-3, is GAGVSQTPSNKVTEKGKYVELRCDPISGHTALYWYRQSLGQGPEFLIYFQGTGAADDSGLPNDRFFAVRPEGSVSTLKIQRTERGDSAVYLCASSRGQSTDTQYFGPGTRLTVL.